Sequencing of this T cell receptor beta chain was carried out in a study of blood T cell repertoires in COVID-19. Whole-study context: PBMCs, B-cell-depleted T cells, or T cells were the source of the cDNA or gDNA that made up the material.

Germline loops: CDR1 SGHAT, CDR2 FQNNGV. V lost 1 base to trimming and J lost 4 bases, with 16 bases between them. CDR3 length equals 16 residues. The table came from immunoSEQ multiplex PCR; TCRdb's copy has only in-frame clones and leaves some out. The sample consists of about 46,000 clones, around four fifths of them appearing once. V gene TRBV11-2 combines with J gene TRBJ2-5; TRBD2 might be the D (5 bases). What was sequenced was peripheral blood. This clonotype originated in a man in his 60s with active COVID-19. This chain's CDR3 is CASSLGSAAMGETQYF. The CDR3 coding sequence is TGTGCCAGCAGCTTAGGTAGCGCAGCGATGGGAGAGACCCAGTACTTC.